This T cell receptor beta chain is drawn from a study of blood T cell repertoires in COVID-19. Study details: Italy, Spain and the United States were the sources of the convalescent and acute COVID-19 samples. The analysed material was cDNA or gDNA that came from T cells, B-cell-depleted T cells, or PBMCs.

In the original processing: The assay estimated nucleated cells by amplifying reference gene primers. TCRdb keeps only in-frame clones here, not all; method: immunoSEQ multiplex PCR. The V and J calls and clone size are taken from that table; D and trimming were inferred from the DNA. The sample contains about 210,000 clones, about 86% of which appear only once. Recruits, aged roughly 18 to 95 years, lived in some 25 US areas. Losses at the gene ends were 4 bases for V and 2 bases for J; bases not matched to a gene: 9. The CDR3 runs to 17 residues. The germline gives CDR1 SGDLS, CDR2 YYNGEE. This chain links TRBV9 with TRBJ2-2, with 9 nucleotides matching TRBD1. Sequencing used PBMCs or T cells enriched from blood (not recorded which). This clonotype originated in a woman in her thirties or forties with acute COVID-19. For the CDR3, the DNA is TGTGCCAGCAGCTTAGTCGGGACAGGGACTAACACCGGGGAGCTGTTTTTT. Translation gives CASSLVGTGTNTGELFF.